Listed below are T cell receptor beta chains from one sample, sequenced in a study of cytomegalovirus exposure and HLA in healthy donors. TCRdb's copy holds only in-frame clones and misses some; the assay was immunoSEQ multiplex PCR. This sample has about 98,000 clones; more than 60% occur once, and the top ten carry 7% to 9%. The material sequenced was PBMCs. The receptors were gathered from a human donor in good health. The CDR3 runs from the conserved cysteine through the conserved F or W. D genes are given only for firm matches. Clone size is not always given. Where it is, it says once, few, many or a class for expanded clones.

v_gene: TRBV30; abundance: NA; d_gene: TRBD1; j_gene: TRBJ2-7; CDR3aa: CAWSVGQGIYEQYF; CDR3nt: TGTGCCTGGAGTGTTGGACAGGGAATTTACGAGCAGTACTTC
v_gene: TRBV29-1; abundance: NA; d_gene: TRBD1; j_gene: TRBJ2-1; CDR3aa: CSVDKGQGANNEQFF; CDR3nt: TGCAGCGTTGATAAAGGACAGGGGGCGAACAATGAGCAGTTCTTC
v_gene: TRBV5-1; abundance: NA; d_gene: NA; j_gene: TRBJ2-2; CDR3aa: CASSLAVGELFF; CDR3nt: TGCGCCAGCAGCTTGGCCGTCGGGGAGCTGTTTTTT
v_gene: TRBV10-3; abundance: NA; d_gene: TRBD1; j_gene: TRBJ1-2; CDR3aa: CASTTGDRVYGYTF; CDR3nt: TGTGCCAGCACCACAGGGGACAGGGTCTATGGCTACACCTTC
v_gene: TRBV6-6; abundance: NA; d_gene: NA; j_gene: TRBJ2-3; CDR3aa: CASSYLGTTTDTQYF; CDR3nt: TGTGCCAGCAGTTATTTGGGCACCACCACAGATACGCAGTATTTT
v_gene: TRBV10-2; abundance: NA; d_gene: NA; j_gene: TRBJ1-1; CDR3aa: CASTRQDGNTEAFF; CDR3nt: TGCGCCAGCACCAGACAGGACGGGAACACTGAAGCTTTCTTT
v_gene: TRBV6-6; abundance: NA; d_gene: TRBD2; j_gene: TRBJ2-3; CDR3aa: CASSYAGGNTDTQYF; CDR3nt: TGTGCCAGCAGTTACGCGGGGGGGAACACAGATACGCAGTATTTT
v_gene: TRBV2; abundance: few; d_gene: NA; j_gene: TRBJ1-5; CDR3aa: CASSDASRPQHF; CDR3nt: TGTGCCAGCAGTGATGCGTCACGGCCCCAGCATTTT
v_gene: TRBV11-2; abundance: NA; d_gene: TRBD1; j_gene: TRBJ1-1; CDR3aa: CASSLLNSGQGANTEAFF; CDR3nt: TGTGCCAGCAGCTTGTTAAACTCGGGACAGGGGGCCAACACTGAAGCTTTCTTT
v_gene: TRBV2; abundance: few; d_gene: NA; j_gene: TRBJ2-7; CDR3aa: CASSERTPYEQYF; CDR3nt: TGTGCCAGCAGTGAACGGACACCCTACGAGCAGTACTTC
v_gene: TRBV10-3; abundance: NA; d_gene: TRBD1; j_gene: TRBJ1-6; CDR3aa: CASNEGTGNSPLHF; CDR3nt: TGTGCCTCTAACGAAGGGACAGGGAACTCACCCCTCCACTTT
v_gene: TRBV18; abundance: NA; d_gene: TRBD1; j_gene: TRBJ1-3; CDR3aa: CASSQTRDRGLKESGNTIYF; CDR3nt: TGTGCCAGCTCACAAACAAGGGACAGGGGTCTCAAGGAGTCTGGAAACACCATATATTTT
v_gene: TRBV7-9; abundance: NA; d_gene: TRBD2; j_gene: TRBJ2-3; CDR3aa: CASRAIAGSPSTDTQYF; CDR3nt: TGTGCCAGCAGGGCGATAGCGGGATCCCCTAGCACAGATACGCAGTATTTT
v_gene: TRBV19; abundance: NA; d_gene: NA; j_gene: TRBJ1-1; CDR3aa: CASSIMGGKVGEAFF; CDR3nt: TGTGCCAGTAGTATTATGGGGGGGAAGGTCGGTGAAGCTTTCTTT
v_gene: TRBV7-9; abundance: NA; d_gene: TRBD1; j_gene: TRBJ1-1; CDR3aa: CASSLGAGGARTEAFF; CDR3nt: TGTGCCAGCAGCTTAGGGGCAGGGGGCGCGAGGACTGAAGCTTTCTTT
v_gene: TRBV6-5; abundance: NA; d_gene: TRBD1; j_gene: TRBJ1-1; CDR3aa: CASRDRGMNTEAFF; CDR3nt: TGTGCCAGCAGGGACAGGGGGATGAACACTGAAGCTTTCTTT
v_gene: TRBV2; abundance: NA; d_gene: NA; j_gene: TRBJ2-6; CDR3aa: CASSSTGTGANVLTF; CDR3nt: TGTGCCAGCAGTAGTACAGGGACTGGGGCCAACGTCCTGACTTTC
v_gene: TRBV19; abundance: NA; d_gene: TRBD1; j_gene: TRBJ1-5; CDR3aa: CASSIKSVTGVSNQPQHF; CDR3nt: TGTGCCAGTAGTATTAAATCGGTAACAGGGGTTAGCAATCAGCCCCAGCATTTT
v_gene: TRBV6-5; abundance: NA; d_gene: NA; j_gene: TRBJ1-4; CDR3aa: CASSKNREDEKLFF; CDR3nt: TGTGCCAGCAGTAAAAACCGGGAAGATGAAAAACTGTTTTTT
v_gene: TRBV9; abundance: NA; d_gene: TRBD2; j_gene: TRBJ2-7; CDR3aa: CASSVDGREASYEQYF; CDR3nt: TGTGCCAGCAGCGTAGATGGGCGGGAGGCATCCTACGAGCAGTACTTC
v_gene: TRBV19; abundance: NA; d_gene: NA; j_gene: TRBJ1-1; CDR3aa: CASSIVGGEAFF; CDR3nt: TGTGCCAGTAGTATAGTAGGGGGTGAGGCTTTCTTT
v_gene: TRBV28; abundance: NA; d_gene: NA; j_gene: TRBJ1-5; CDR3aa: CASSTLSAGTSLRQPQHF; CDR3nt: TGTGCCAGCAGTACACTGTCGGCCGGGACATCCCTCAGGCAGCCCCAGCATTTT